The clone carrying this TCR beta chain has only one observation. Its matching antigen is unknown. These data are taken from a study of shared clonotypes between healthy human individuals. The CDR3 is 17 residues long. Trimming stripped 5 bases from V and 7 bases from J, with 24 bases between. Germline loops: CDR1 LNHDA, CDR2 SQIVND (reference sequence). Study observations and caveats: Roughly 5% of naive CD4 clonotypes were shared across a handful of donors.

Every subset had its genomic DNA shared out evenly among several immunoSEQ plates. TCRdb keeps only in-frame clones here, not all; method: immunoSEQ multiplex PCR. The data hold 1.4 million to 1.5 million clones, with approximately 96% observed a single time. This receptor was taken from a man aged 30 to 45 in good health. The sample was naive CD4+ T cells sorted from blood. Subset defined: CD45RA+ positively selected. This chain connects TRBV19 to TRBJ1-5, with D maybe TRBD1 (5 bases). The DNA for the CDR3 is TGTGCCAGTAGTGCGTCACCGGGACCAAAATCTTCACAGCCCCAGCATTTT. Its protein product is CASSASPGPKSSQPQHF.